This T cell receptor (beta chain) was observed in a study of blood T cell repertoires in COVID-19. Study context: T cells, B-cell-depleted T cells, or PBMCs provided the cDNA or gDNA that served as material.

V was pared by 2 bases and J by 4 bases, with 12 bases between. CDR3 size: 14 residues. Germline-derived CDR1 and CDR2 are LGHDT and YNNKEL (reference sequence). Method: immunoSEQ multiplex PCR; TCRdb's copy keeps in-frame clones and lacks some. The sample lists 150,000 to 200,000 clones; about 90% were seen once. The chain uses TRBV3-1 (or the pseudogene TRBV3-2) and TRBJ2-7; tentative D call: TRBD2 (5 bases). This receptor was identified in a human donor with acute COVID-19. The donor label of this sample is uncertain. The specimen was PBMCs or T cells enriched from blood (not recorded which). The CDR3 nucleotides read TGTGCCAGCAGCCAACGGAGCGGACCTTACGAGCAGTACTTC. Translated, it gives CASSQRSGPYEQYF.